The rows below give T cell receptor beta chains drawn from one sample of a study of shared clonotypes between healthy human individuals. Repertoires were generated with immunoSEQ multiplex PCR, while TCRdb's copy carries only in-frame clones and drops some. The profile shows approximately 2,000,000 clones, less than 95% of them singletons. The sample was naive CD4+ T cells from PBMCs. These receptors originate from a man younger than 35 in good health. Some clones in this sample may be carry-over from other donors' samples. The CDR3 runs from the conserved cysteine through the conserved F or W. Each record gives: D gene, J gene, V gene, clone size, CDR3 protein, CDR3 DNA. A D gene is named only where the DNA matches it firmly. Clone size is shown for a subset of rows, as once, few, many or a class of expanded clone.

TRBD2	TRBJ2-7	TRBV7-9	.	CASSLASGSLGEQYF	TGTGCCAGCAGCTTGGCTAGCGGGAGTTTGGGTGAGCAGTACTTC
TRBD2	TRBJ2-2	TRBV27	.	CASQNLAGTGELFF	TGTGCCAGCCAAAATCTAGCGGGCACCGGGGAGCTGTTTTTT
.	TRBJ2-6	TRBV5-1	.	CASSLIPQDRAGANVLTF	TGCGCCAGCAGCTTGATCCCCCAAGACAGAGCCGGGGCCAACGTCCTGACTTTC
.	TRBJ2-1	TRBV11-2	.	CASSSGLSGNEQFF	TGTGCCAGCAGCTCGGGACTCTCGGGCAATGAGCAGTTCTTC
.	TRBJ2-7	TRBV7-6	.	CASSLDRAGEQYF	TGTGCCAGCAGCTTAGACAGGGCAGGCGAGCAGTACTTC
.	TRBJ2-3	TRBV7-2	.	CASSFSIGQVGRTDTQYF	TGTGCCAGCAGCTTTTCGATCGGACAAGTAGGTCGCACAGATACGCAGTATTTT
.	TRBJ1-2	TRBV13	.	CASSLGGPSNYGYTF	TGTGCCAGCAGCTTAGGCGGCCCAAGCAACTATGGCTACACCTTC
.	TRBJ1-5	TRBV28	few	CASSLTGGLNQPQHF	TGTGCCAGCAGTTTAACCGGGGGGCTCAATCAGCCCCAGCATTTT
.	TRBJ1-5	TRBV5-1	few	CASSLDGNQPQHF	TGCGCCAGCAGCTTGGACGGGAATCAGCCCCAGCATTTT
.	TRBJ2-5	TRBV29-1	.	CSVAGETQYF	TGCAGCGTTGCGGGCGAGACCCAGTACTTC
.	TRBJ2-7	TRBV7-2	.	CASSLARRTEQYF	TGTGCCAGCAGCTTGGCCCGGCGCACCGAGCAGTACTTC
.	TRBJ2-3	TRBV14	.	CASSQDPALTQYF	TGTGCCAGCAGCCAAGATCCGGCGTTAACGCAGTATTTT